The source of this T cell receptor (beta chain) is a study of T cell responses to AZD1222 COVID-19 vaccine. About the research overall: Both about-4-week and about-12-week second-dose recipients were combined. Study observations and caveats: In the spike-specific TCR repertoire, nearly half reportedly target unmutated variant regions.

Regarding this clone: Its antigen is as yet unknown.

Assay: immunoSEQ multiplex PCR; the TCRdb copy retains only in-frame clones and omits some. The table includes about 140,000 clones, about 92% detected once. Sequenced here: peripheral blood, sampled on day 0 of AZD1222 vaccination. The source is an adult in good health.

CDR3 DNA: TGTGCCAGCAGCCCCAGGGGGGCGAATGAAAAACTGTTTTTT. Its protein is CASSPRGANEKLFF. V and J are TRBV9 and TRBJ1-4, with 7 bases matching TRBD1. V trimming: 4 bases; J trimming: 5 bases; junction bases outside the gene matches: 5. Germline values: CDR1 SGDLS, CDR2 YYNGEE. The CDR3 is 14 residues long.